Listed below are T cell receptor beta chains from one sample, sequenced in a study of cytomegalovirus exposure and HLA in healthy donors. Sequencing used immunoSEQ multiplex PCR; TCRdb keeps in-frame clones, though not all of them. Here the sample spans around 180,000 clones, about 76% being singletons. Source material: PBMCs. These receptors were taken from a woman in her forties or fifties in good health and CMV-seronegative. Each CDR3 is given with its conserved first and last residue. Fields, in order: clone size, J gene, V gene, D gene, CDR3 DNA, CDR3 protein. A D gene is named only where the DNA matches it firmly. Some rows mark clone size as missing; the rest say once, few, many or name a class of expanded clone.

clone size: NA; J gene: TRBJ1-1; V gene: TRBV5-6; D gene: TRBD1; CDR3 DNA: TGTGCCAGCAGCTTGAGAGGGACAGGGACCTTGCACGGAGGCACTGAAGCTTTCTTT; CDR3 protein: CASSLRGTGTLHGGTEAFF
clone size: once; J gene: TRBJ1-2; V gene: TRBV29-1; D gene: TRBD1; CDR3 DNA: TGCAGCGTTGGGACAGGGAATAACTATGGCTACACCTTC; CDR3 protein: CSVGTGNNYGYTF
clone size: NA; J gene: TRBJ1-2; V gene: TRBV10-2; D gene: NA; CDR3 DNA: TGCGCCATCCACAGGGACGGAGGCTACACCTTC; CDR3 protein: CAIHRDGGYTF
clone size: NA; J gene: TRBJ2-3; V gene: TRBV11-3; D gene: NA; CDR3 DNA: TGTGCCAGCAGCTTTGGCGGCGAGTACACAGATACGCAGTATTTT; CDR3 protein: CASSFGGEYTDTQYF
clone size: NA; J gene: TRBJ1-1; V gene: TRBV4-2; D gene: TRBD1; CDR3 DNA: TGTGCCAGCAGCCCTCTGACAGGGACTGAAGCTTTCTTT; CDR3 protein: CASSPLTGTEAFF
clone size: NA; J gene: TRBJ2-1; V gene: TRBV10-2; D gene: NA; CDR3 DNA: TGCGCCAGCAGTCGACAGGATTACAATGAGCAGTTCTTC; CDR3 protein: CASSRQDYNEQFF
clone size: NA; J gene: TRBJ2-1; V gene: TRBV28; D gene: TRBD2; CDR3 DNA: TGTGCCAGCAGTCTCACTTCGAGCGGGAACTACAATGAGCAGTTCTTC; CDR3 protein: CASSLTSSGNYNEQFF
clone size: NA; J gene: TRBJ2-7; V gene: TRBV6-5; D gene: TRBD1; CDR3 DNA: TGTGCCAGCAGTAGGACAGGGGCCTACGAGCAGTACTTC; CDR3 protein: CASSRTGAYEQYF
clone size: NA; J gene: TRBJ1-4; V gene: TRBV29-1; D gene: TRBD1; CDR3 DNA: TGCAGCGTTGAATGGTCGGGACAGGGGTTTGAAAAACTGTTTTTT; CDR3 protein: CSVEWSGQGFEKLFF
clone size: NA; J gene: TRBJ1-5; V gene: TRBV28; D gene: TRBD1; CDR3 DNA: TGTGCCAGCAGTGATACAGGGGGTAGGAATCAGCCCCAGCATTTT; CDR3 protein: CASSDTGGRNQPQHF
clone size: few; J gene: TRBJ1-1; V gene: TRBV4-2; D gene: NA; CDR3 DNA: TGTGCCAGCAGCCAAGAACAGGCTAGGGGGAACACTGAAGCTTTCTTT; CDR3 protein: CASSQEQARGNTEAFF
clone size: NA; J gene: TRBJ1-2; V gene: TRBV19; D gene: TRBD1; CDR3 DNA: TGTGCCAGTAGTATACCTCGAGCCGGGACAGGGGGGCTTCTTATCTATGGCTACACCTTC; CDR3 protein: CASSIPRAGTGGLLIYGYTF
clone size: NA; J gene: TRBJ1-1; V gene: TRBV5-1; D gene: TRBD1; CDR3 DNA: TGCGCCAGCAGCCAGAGACAGGGAGCTGAAGCTTTCTTT; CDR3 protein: CASSQRQGAEAFF
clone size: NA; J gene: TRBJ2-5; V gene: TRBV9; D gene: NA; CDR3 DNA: TGTGCCAGCAGCGTCGGGACTTCTCAAGAGACCCAGTACTTC; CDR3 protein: CASSVGTSQETQYF
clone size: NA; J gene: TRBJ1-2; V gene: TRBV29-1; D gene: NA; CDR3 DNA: TGCAGCGTTGAAGAGGGGGGACTCCACAACTATGGCTACACCTTC; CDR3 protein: CSVEEGGLHNYGYTF
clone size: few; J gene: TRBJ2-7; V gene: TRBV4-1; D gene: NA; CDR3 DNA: TGCGCCAGCAGCCAAGGAGACGAGCAGTACTTC; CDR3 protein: CASSQGDEQYF
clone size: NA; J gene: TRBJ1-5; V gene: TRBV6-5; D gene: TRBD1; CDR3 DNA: TGTGCCAGCAGAAAGACAGGGAATAGCAATCAGCCCCAGCATTTT; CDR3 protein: CASRKTGNSNQPQHF
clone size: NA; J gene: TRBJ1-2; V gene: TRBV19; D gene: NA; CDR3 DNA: TGTGCCAGTACGGACGATAGCCGGGAGATTTATGGCTACACCTTC; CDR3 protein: CASTDDSREIYGYTF
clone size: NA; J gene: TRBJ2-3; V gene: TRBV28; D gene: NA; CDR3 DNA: TGTGCCACCCTCCGGAGCGGAACCCGCACAGATACGCAGTATTTT; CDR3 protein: CATLRSGTRTDTQYF
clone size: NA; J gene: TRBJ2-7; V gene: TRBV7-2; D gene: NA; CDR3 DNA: TGTGCCAGCAGCCCCCGGCCCCTAGCGCACGAGCAGTACTTC; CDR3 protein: CASSPRPLAHEQYF
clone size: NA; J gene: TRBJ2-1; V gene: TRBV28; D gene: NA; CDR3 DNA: TGTGCCAGCAGTCCCGCCGCGGGGCCGGGGGAGCAGTTCTTC; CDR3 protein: CASSPAAGPGEQFF
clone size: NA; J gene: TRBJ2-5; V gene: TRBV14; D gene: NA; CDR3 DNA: TGTGCCAGCAGCCAATCCACGCCCTGGCCAGCCGGGGAGACCCAGTACTTC; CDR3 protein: CASSQSTPWPAGETQYF
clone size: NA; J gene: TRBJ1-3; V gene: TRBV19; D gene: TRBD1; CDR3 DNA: TGTGCCAGTAGTCCGCGGACAGGGGGCCCTGGAAACACCATATATTTT; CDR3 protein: CASSPRTGGPGNTIYF
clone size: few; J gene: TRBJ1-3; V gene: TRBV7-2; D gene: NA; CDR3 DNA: TGTGCCAGCAGCTTGGCAGGGGTAGGAAACACCATATATTTT; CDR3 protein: CASSLAGVGNTIYF
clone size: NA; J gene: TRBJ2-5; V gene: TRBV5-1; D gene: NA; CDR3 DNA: TGCGCCAGCAGAGAAGGCAGGGCCCAAGAGACCCAGTACTTC; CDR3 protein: CASREGRAQETQYF
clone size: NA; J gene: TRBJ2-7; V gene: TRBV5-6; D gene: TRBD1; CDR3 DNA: TGTGCCAGCAGCCAAGGGGGCCCCGGTGGGTACGAGCAGTACTTC; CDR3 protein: CASSQGGPGGYEQYF
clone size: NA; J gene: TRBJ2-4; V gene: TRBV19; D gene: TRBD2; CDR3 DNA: TGTGCCAGTAGTCCCCTAGCGGGGGGACCTGCCAAAAACATTCAGTACTTC; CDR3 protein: CASSPLAGGPAKNIQYF
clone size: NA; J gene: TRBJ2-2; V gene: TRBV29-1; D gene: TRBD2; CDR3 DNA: TGCAGCGTTGCCCGACTAGCGGTTAACACCGGGGAGCTGTTTTTT; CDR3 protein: CSVARLAVNTGELFF
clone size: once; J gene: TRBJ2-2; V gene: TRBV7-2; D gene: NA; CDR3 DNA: TGTGCCAGCAGGCTGCAGCGTAACACCGGGGAGCTGTTTTTT; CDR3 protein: CASRLQRNTGELFF
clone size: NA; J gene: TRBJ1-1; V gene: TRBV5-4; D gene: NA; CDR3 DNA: TGTGCCAGCAGCTTGGTCCAGGGGTTTTATGAGGGAACTGAAGCTTTCTTT; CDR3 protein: CASSLVQGFYEGTEAFF
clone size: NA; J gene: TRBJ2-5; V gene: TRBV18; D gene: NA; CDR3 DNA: TGTGCCAGCTCACCGGCAGAGACCCAGTACTTC; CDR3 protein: CASSPAETQYF
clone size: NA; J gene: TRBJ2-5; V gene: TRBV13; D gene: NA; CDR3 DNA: TGTGCCAGCAGCTTAGGGGCAGGGGAGGAGACCCAGTACTTC; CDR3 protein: CASSLGAGEETQYF
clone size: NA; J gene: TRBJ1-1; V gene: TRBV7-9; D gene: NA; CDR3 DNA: TGTGCCAGCAGCTTAGGGGTCAGCCCTAGCGCTGAAGCTTTCTTT; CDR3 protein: CASSLGVSPSAEAFF
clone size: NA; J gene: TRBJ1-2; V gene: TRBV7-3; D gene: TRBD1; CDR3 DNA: TGTGCCAGCAGCCCCGGACAGGGGCACTATGGCTACACCTTC; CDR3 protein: CASSPGQGHYGYTF
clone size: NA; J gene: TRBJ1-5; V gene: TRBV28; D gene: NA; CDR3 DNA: TGTGCCAGCAGTTCTCGACAGGTTAATCAGCCCCAGCATTTT; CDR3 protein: CASSSRQVNQPQHF
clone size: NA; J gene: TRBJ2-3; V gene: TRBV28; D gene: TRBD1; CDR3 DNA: TGTGCCAGCAGTTTAGTACAGGGGACGCAGTATTTT; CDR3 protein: CASSLVQGTQYF
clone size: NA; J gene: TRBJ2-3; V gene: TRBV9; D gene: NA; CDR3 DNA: TGTGCCAGCAGCGTATCCCCCGGGTCAGGGTATCTTGCCCATACGCAGTATTTT; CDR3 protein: CASSVSPGSGYLAHTQYF
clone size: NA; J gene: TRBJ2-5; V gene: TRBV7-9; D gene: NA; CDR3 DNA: TGTGCCAGCAGCTTTAAAGAGACCCAGTACTTC; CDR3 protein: CASSFKETQYF
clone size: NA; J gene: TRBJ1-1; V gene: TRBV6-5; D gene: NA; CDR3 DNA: TGTGCCAGCAGTGTATTAGGAGGCGCGGTCACAAGGACTTTCTTT; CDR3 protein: CASSVLGGAVTRTFF
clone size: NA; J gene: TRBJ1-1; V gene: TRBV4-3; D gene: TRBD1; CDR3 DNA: TGCGCCAGCAGCCAAGACAGGGGGTGGCCGACTGAAGCTTTCTTT; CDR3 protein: CASSQDRGWPTEAFF
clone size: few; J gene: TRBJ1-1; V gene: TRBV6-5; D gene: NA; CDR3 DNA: TGTGCCAGCTGGCCGAACGGGTTGGGCACTGAAGCTTTCTTT; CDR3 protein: CASWPNGLGTEAFF